Here is one TCR beta chain with its context. As handled by the study authors: By means of reference gene primer amplification, nucleated cell counts were estimated. Profiling relied on immunoSEQ multiplex PCR, and the TCRdb table lists in-frame clones only, not all of them. V, J and clone size derive from that table, while D and trimming were established from the DNA sequence. The sample lists approximately 94,000 clones; approximately 90% were seen once. This sample was taken from a study of blood T cell repertoires in COVID-19. As for the study in general: Collection of acute and convalescent COVID-19 samples took place in the United States, Italy and Spain. Nucleic acid was either cDNA or gDNA, and it came from T cells, B-cell-depleted T cells, or PBMCs.

The junction had 8 bases not matched to a gene; V was cut back by 10 bases and J by 0 bases. This CDR3 spans 15 amino acids. Per the germline V gene, CDR1 is MNHEY and CDR2 is SVGAGI. This receptor was taken from a woman aged 45-65 years in a cohort sampled during active COVID-19. This chain connects TRBV6-5 to TRBJ2-1, with 8 bases identical to TRBD2. Material: peripheral blood. Here the CDR3 DNA reads TGTGCCACCTCCAAGAGCGGGAGCTCCTACAATGAGCAGTTCTTC. It is translated as CATSKSGSSYNEQFF.